The 26 T cell receptor beta chains below come from one sample, sequenced in a study of blood T cell repertoires in COVID-19. The table came from immunoSEQ multiplex PCR; TCRdb's copy has only in-frame clones and leaves some out. The sample holds some 150,000 clones, roughly 84% seen once. Sample: PBMCs or T cells enriched from blood (not recorded which). The receptor source for this set is a man between 50 and 59 years old who had recovered from COVID-19.

V and J are TRBV7-8 and TRBJ1-5; D is undetermined. Germline-derived CDR1 and CDR2 are SGHVS and FQNEAQ. This CDR3 has 13 amino acids. Between the trimmed V and J ends, which lost 5 bases and 4 bases, there was a span of 9 bases. CDR3 amino acids: CASSTVRNQPQHF. As DNA, the CDR3 is TGTGCCAGCAGCACAGTAAGAAATCAGCCCCAGCATTTT.

A note on this clone: Other DNA sequences from this sample encode an identical CDR3 as well. The chain couples TRBV18 to TRBJ1-1, with unresolved D. CDR1 and CDR2 (germline): KGHSH, LQKENI. The CDR3 has 13 residues. V was clipped by 3 bases and J by 0 bases, with 5 bases between them. CDR3: CASSPGMNTEAFF. The CDR3 nucleotides are TGTGCCAGCTCACCCGGTATGAACACTGAAGCTTTCTTT.

J is TRBJ1-2 and V is TRBV3-1 (or the pseudogene TRBV3-2), with D maybe TRBD1 (5 bases). The CDR3 sequence is 14 residues long. V was trimmed by 1 base and J by 8 bases, leaving 14 bases between them. CDR1 and CDR2 from the germline V gene are LGHDT and YNNKEL (reference sequence). The CDR3 DNA is TGTGCCAGCAGCCAAGTGGAGGGGCCACCGGGCTACACCTTC. It encodes CASSQVEGPPGYTF.

The chain links TRBV30 to TRBJ2-1; TRBD2 matches 9 bases. V shed 3 bases, J shed 6 bases, and the junction held 6 bases outside the gene matches. The length of the CDR3 is 14 residues. Germline values: CDR1 GTSNPN, CDR2 SVGIG (reference sequence). The CDR3 DNA reads TGTGCCTGGAGGGGGGCTAGCGGGGCCAATGAGCAGTTCTTC. This encodes CAWRGASGANEQFF.

The chain links TRBV30 to TRBJ2-7; tentative D call: TRBD1 (5 bases). The V end lost 2 bases, the J end lost 1 base, and 6 bases lay between the germline ends. CDR1 GTSNPN and CDR2 SVGIG come from the germline V gene (reference sequence). There are 12 residues in the CDR3. The CDR3 loop reads CAWSRQSYEQYF. The CDR3 DNA reads as TGTGCCTGGAGTCGACAGTCCTACGAGCAGTACTTC. The full variable domain, rest sourced from reference TRBV30 and TRBJ2-7, is SQTIHQWPATLVQPVGSPLSLECTVEGTSNPNLYWYRQAAGRGLQLLFYSVGIGQISSEVPQNLSASRPQDRQFILSSKKLLLSDSGFYLCAWSRQSYEQYFGPGTRLTVT.

V and J are TRBV27 and TRBJ1-2, with D perhaps matching TRBD1 (6 bases). Germline CDR1 reads MNHEY; CDR2 reads SMNVEV (reference sequence). Trimming took off 0 bases at V and 0 bases at J, with 11 bases between the two ends. The CDR3 contains 16 residues. The CDR3 region has the DNA TGTGCCAGCAGTTTATCCGGGACACCTACTAACTATGGCTACACCTTC. Its translation is CASSLSGTPTNYGYTF.

This chain connects TRBV7-3 to TRBJ1-2, with D unclear. The CDR3 runs 17 residues. V was pared by 5 bases and J by 2 bases, with 21 bases between. Germline loops: CDR1 SGHTA, CDR2 FQGTGA. The CDR3 DNA follows: TGTGCCAGCAGCCCAAATCCCCCCGGAGGCAGAAACTATGGCTACACCTTC. This codes for CASSPNPPGGRNYGYTF. Drawing the rest from reference TRBV7-3 and TRBJ1-2, the complete variable domain is GAGVSQTPSNKVTEKGKYVELRCDPISGHTALYWYRQSLGQGPEFLIYFQGTGAADDSGLPNDRFFAVRPEGSVSTLKIQRTERGDSAVYLCASSPNPPGGRNYGYTFGSGTRLTVV.

This clone was seen a single time. This CDR3 is CASNPGGSGNSPLHF. Here the CDR3 DNA reads TGTGCCAGCAATCCAGGAGGTAGCGGTAATTCACCCCTCCACTTT. This rearrangement joins TRBV5-5 to TRBJ1-6; D is uncertain. Looked up from germline, CDR1 is SGHKS and CDR2 is YYEKEE (reference sequence). This CDR3 has 15 amino acids. V was clipped by 6 bases and J by 6 bases, with 16 bases between them.

The CDR3 region is CASSAGMPDTQYF. CDR3 sequence (DNA): TGTGCCAGCAGTGCGGGTATGCCAGATACGCAGTATTTT. The V gene is TRBV6-4, the J gene TRBJ2-3; D uncertain. Trimming left V 4 bases short and J 4 bases short, with 9 bases between. Germline V gene data show CDR1 as MRHNA and CDR2 as SNTAGT. There are 13 residues in the CDR3.

The chain employs TRBV24-1 and TRBJ2-7; TRBD1 matches 8 bases. J gave up 3 bases and V 6 bases, and 3 bases lay outside the gene matches. CDR1 KGHDR and CDR2 SFDVKD come from the germline V gene. This CDR3 has 13 amino acids. CDR3 in amino acids: CATSLGQGYEQYF. In nucleotides, the CDR3 is TGTGCCACCAGTCTAGGACAGGGCTACGAGCAGTACTTC.

The CDR3 nucleotides are TGTGCCAGCAGCCTACTACCCCAGGACAGGGGGCTTGCGGGAAACACCATATATTTT. It codes for CASSLLPQDRGLAGNTIYF. The chain links TRBV9 to TRBJ1-3; the match to TRBD1 covers 11 bases. CDR3 length: 19 amino acids. Germline CDR1 reads SGDLS; CDR2 reads YYNGEE. V shed 4 bases, J shed 4 bases, and the junction held 16 bases outside the gene matches.

The CDR3 reads CASSLAQGVTEAFF. DNA for the CDR3: TGCGCCAGCAGCTTGGCACAGGGCGTCACTGAAGCTTTCTTT. V is TRBV5-1 and J is TRBJ1-1, with D tentatively TRBD1 (6 bases). The germline CDR1 and CDR2 sequences are SGHRS and YFSETQ. The CDR3 covers 14 residues. V lost 0 bases and J 4 bases, leaving 10 bases between the germline ends. Looking up the rest from reference TRBV5-1 and TRBJ1-1 gives the full variable domain: KAGVTQTPRYLIKTRGQQVTLSCSPISGHRSVSWYQQTPGQGLQFLFEYFSETQRNKGNFPGRFSGRQFSNSRSEMNVSTLELGDSALYLCASSLAQGVTEAFFGQGTRLTVV.

V gene TRBV6-4 combines with J gene TRBJ2-5; 8 bases map to TRBD1. The junction had 18 bases not matched to a gene; V was cut back by 5 bases and J by 7 bases. CDR3 length equals 17 residues. CDR1 MRHNA and CDR2 SNTAGT come from the germline V gene. The CDR3 region has the DNA TGTGCCAGCAGTTGCGACAGGGGAATATTTGAGAGACGGACCCAGTACTTC. Its protein is CASSCDRGIFERRTQYF.

This sequence joins TRBV7-8 and TRBJ1-5; D gene ambiguous. The CDR3 has 15 amino acids. Germline V gene lookup returns CDR1 SGHVS and CDR2 FQNEAQ. Trimming took 2 bases from V and 0 from J, leaving 8 bases between them. For the CDR3, the DNA is TGTGCCAGCAGCTTAACCAGGAATAGCAATCAGCCCCAGCATTTT. Protein product: CASSLTRNSNQPQHF.

The genes are TRBV30 and TRBJ1-6, with D maybe TRBD1 (6 bases). This CDR3 region has 14 residues. Trimming removed 8 bases from V and 0 bases from J, with 11 bases in between. Germline CDR1 reads GTSNPN; CDR2 reads SVGIG (reference sequence). The DNA of the CDR3 is TGTGCCAGCAGACAGGCCTCCTATAATTCACCCCTCCACTTT. Its translation is CASRQASYNSPLHF.

The chain links TRBV5-4 to TRBJ1-2; D perhaps matches TRBD1 (6 bases). The CDR3 length is 16 residues. The germline gives CDR1 SGHNT, CDR2 YYREEE (reference sequence). V dropped 2 bases and J dropped 1 base, with 15 bases sitting between them. The CDR3, as DNA: TGTGCCAGCAGCTTTTACGGGACACAACTTAACTATGGCTACACCTTC. Amino acid sequence: CASSFYGTQLNYGYTF.

The chain is built from TRBV18 and TRBJ2-2; TRBD1 matches at 8 bases. The germline gives CDR1 KGHSH, CDR2 LQKENI. Germline trimming cut 2 bases from V and 1 base from J; bases unmatched to any gene: 3. The CDR3 runs 16 residues. The CDR3 nucleotides read TGTGCCAGCTCACCAAGGGGACAGGTGAACACCGGGGAGCTGTTTTTT. It specifies CASSPRGQVNTGELFF.

This sequence joins TRBV11-2 and TRBJ2-1; D remains ambiguous. Trimming pared 1 base from V and 7 bases from J, leaving 17 bases between. Germline CDR1 is SGHAT and CDR2 is FQNNGV. The CDR3 has 16 residues. The CDR3 loop is CASSLVGYNLENEQFF. The CDR3 region has the DNA TGTGCCAGCAGCTTAGTTGGCTACAACCTAGAAAATGAGCAGTTCTTC.

The chain carries TRBV7-2 and TRBJ1-6; 7 bases match TRBD1. Germline CDR1 is SGHTA and CDR2 is FQGNSA. The CDR3 runs 14 residues. Trimming removed 6 bases from V and 7 bases from J; junction bases left unmatched: 6. DNA for the CDR3: TGTGCCAGCAGGAACAGGGGAATCAATTCACCCCTCCACTTT. It codes for CASRNRGINSPLHF.

The chain joins TRBV30 to TRBJ1-2; 8 nucleotides line up with TRBD1. V was pared by 4 bases and J by 5 bases, with 3 bases of the junction left unmatched. This CDR3 is built from 12 residues. Germline-derived CDR1 and CDR2 are GTSNPN and SVGIG (reference sequence). This CDR3 reads CAWTQGAYGYTF. CDR3 nucleotide sequence: TGTGCCTGGACCCAGGGGGCTTATGGCTACACCTTC.

J is TRBJ2-5 and V is TRBV4-1; 8 nucleotides match TRBD2. The CDR3 contains 15 residues. Losses at the gene ends were 1 base for V and 3 bases for J; bases not matched to a gene: 4. The germline gives CDR1 MGHRA, CDR2 YSYEKL. The CDR3 protein is CASSQGTSYKETQYF. CDR3 bases: TGCGCCAGCAGCCAAGGGACTAGCTACAAAGAGACCCAGTACTTC.

The V gene is TRBV19, the J gene TRBJ1-4; possible D gene TRBD1, 6 bases. The CDR3 totals 17 residues. Trimming took off 8 bases at V and 4 bases at J, with 23 bases between the two ends. Germline CDR1 LNHDA, CDR2 SQIVND (reference sequence). Here the CDR3 reads CASQRDIRVRGNEKLFF. DNA for the CDR3: TGTGCCAGTCAACGGGACATCCGAGTTCGGGGTAATGAAAAACTGTTTTTT.

The chain links TRBV14 to TRBJ1-1, with TRBD1 matching over 9 bases. V lost 1 base, J lost 13 bases, and 7 bases stayed unmatched. CDR1 and CDR2 from the germline V gene are SGHDN and FVKESK. This CDR3 comprises 13 residues. In DNA, the CDR3 is TGTGCCAGCAGCCAAGCCGGGACAGGGTCCGTTTTCTTT. It encodes CASSQAGTGSVFF.

This rearrangement joins TRBV25-1 to TRBJ1-1; TRBD1 might be the D (6 bases). The CDR3 length is 15 residues. The V end was cut by 8 bases, the J end by 5 bases, with 21 bases between. Germline CDR1 MGHDK, CDR2 SYGVNS. The CDR3 coding sequence is TGTGCCAGCTCGGGAGGTTTACAGGGATTTACTGAAGCTTTCTTT. Translating gives CASSGGLQGFTEAFF. Drawing the rest from reference TRBV25-1 and TRBJ1-1, the complete variable domain is EADIYQTPRYLVIGTGKKITLECSQTMGHDKMYWYQQDPGMELHLIHYSYGVNSTEKGDLSSESTVSRIRTEHFPLTLESARPSHTSQYLCASSGGLQGFTEAFFGQGTRLTVV.

The rearrangement joins TRBV18 to TRBJ2-4, with 9 bases identical to TRBD1. The germline V gene encodes CDR1 KGHSH and CDR2 LQKENI. The CDR3 extends over 14 amino acids. V gave up 1 base and J gave up 7 bases; unmatched junction bases: 2. The CDR3 is CASSPRTGVNIQYF. The CDR3 DNA is TGTGCCAGCTCACCACGGACAGGGGTCAACATTCAGTACTTC.

This clone was found a few times. The CDR3 sequence: CAISRGSRYEQYF. Written as DNA, the CDR3 is TGTGCCATCTCGCGGGGATCTCGATACGAGCAGTACTTC. The V call is TRBV6-5, the J call TRBJ2-7; tentatively, D is TRBD2 (6 bases). This CDR3 is built from 13 residues. Germline V gene sequence: CDR1 MNHEY, CDR2 SVGAGI. V lost 10 bases and J 4 bases, leaving 17 bases between the germline ends.